The clone carrying this T cell receptor beta chain was recorded only once. Its cognate antigen is unknown. It was with 60 Vbeta and 13 Jbeta primers that the PCR ran. Clones were read by immunoSEQ multiplex PCR, and TCRdb kept only the in-frame ones, dropping some. The data show 99,000 or so clones, with about four fifths seen just once and under 4.5% held by the top ten. This specimen comes from a study of cytomegalovirus exposure and HLA in healthy donors. Study-wide results and caveats: An analysis done earlier found most TCR beta V segments productive about 90% or about 30% of the time. Several of the most significant clusters were apparently associated with common viral pathogens in a later analysis. Cytomegalovirus-associated status was assigned to about 150 TCR beta chains. A likely sequencing artifact accounted for one observed cluster of highly shared sequence variants.

Trimming removed 4 bases from V and 2 bases from J; junction bases left unmatched: 5. The CDR3 is 16 residues long. Germline assignment: CDR1 MDHEN and CDR2 SYDVKM. Sequencing was carried out using PBMCs. The chain uses TRBV28 and TRBJ2-6; 7 nucleotides match TRBD1. This clonotype originated in a female donor in good health and CMV-seropositive. CDR3 nucleotides: TGTGCCAGCAGTTCAGACAGGGCCACTGGGGCCAACGTCCTGACTTTC. Protein sequence: CASSSDRATGANVLTF.